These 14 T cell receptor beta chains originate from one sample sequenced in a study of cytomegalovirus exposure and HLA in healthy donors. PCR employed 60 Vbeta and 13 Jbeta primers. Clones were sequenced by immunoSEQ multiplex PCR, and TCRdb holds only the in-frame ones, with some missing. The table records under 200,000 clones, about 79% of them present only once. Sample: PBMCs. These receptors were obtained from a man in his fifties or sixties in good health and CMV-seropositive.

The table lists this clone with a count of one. The CDR3 spells CASSLLEGDNSPLHF. CDR3 DNA sequence: TGTGCCAGCAGTTTACTCGAAGGGGATAATTCACCCCTCCACTTT. The chain is built from TRBV28 and TRBJ1-6; D is perhaps TRBD1 (5 bases). The length of the CDR3 is 15 residues. Germline V gene data show CDR1 as MDHEN and CDR2 as SYDVKM. Trimming shortened V by 2 bases and J by 5 bases, and 10 bases separated the two germline ends.

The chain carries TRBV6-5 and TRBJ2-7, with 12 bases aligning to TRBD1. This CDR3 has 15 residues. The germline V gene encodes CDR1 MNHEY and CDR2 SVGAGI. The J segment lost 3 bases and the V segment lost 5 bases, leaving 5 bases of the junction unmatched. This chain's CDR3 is CASSIGTGGFYEQYF. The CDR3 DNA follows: TGTGCCAGCAGTATCGGGACAGGGGGCTTCTACGAGCAGTACTTC.

The CDR3 region has the DNA TGTGCCACCAGCAACTCAACCCGCGGGTATAGAAATTCACCCCTCCACTTT. This encodes CATSNSTRGYRNSPLHF. The rearrangement joins TRBV15 to TRBJ1-6; D gene uncertain. The CDR3 has 17 amino acids. Germline V lookup: CDR1 LNHNV, CDR2 YYDKDF (reference sequence). Trimming took 4 bases from V and 7 from J, leaving 20 bases between them. The entire variable domain, with the rest obtained from reference TRBV15 and TRBJ1-6, is as follows: DAMVIQNPRYQVTQFGKPVTLSCSQTLNHNVMYWYQQKSSQAPKLLFHYYDKDFNNEADTPDNFQSRRPNTSFCFLDIRSPGLGDTAMYLCATSNSTRGYRNSPLHFGNGTRLTVT.

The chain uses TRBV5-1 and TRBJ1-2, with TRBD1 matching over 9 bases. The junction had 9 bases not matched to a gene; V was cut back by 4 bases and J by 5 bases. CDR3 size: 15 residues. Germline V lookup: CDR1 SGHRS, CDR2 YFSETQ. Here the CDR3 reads CASSTGTGNLYGYTF. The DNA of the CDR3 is TGCGCCAGCAGCACTGGGACAGGGAATCTGTATGGCTACACCTTC.

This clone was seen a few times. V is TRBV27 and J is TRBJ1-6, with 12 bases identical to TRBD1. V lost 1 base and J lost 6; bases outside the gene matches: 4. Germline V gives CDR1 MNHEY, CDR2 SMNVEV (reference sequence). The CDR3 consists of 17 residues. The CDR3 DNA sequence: TGTGCCAGCAGTTTATTGGGGGACAGGGGGCGTAATTCACCCCTCCACTTT. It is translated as CASSLLGDRGRNSPLHF.

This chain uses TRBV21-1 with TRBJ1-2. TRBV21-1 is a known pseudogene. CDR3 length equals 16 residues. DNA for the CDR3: TGTGCCAGCACCTTGGCGACCGCGAGACTAAACTATGGCTACACCTTC. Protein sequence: CASTLATARLNYGYTF.

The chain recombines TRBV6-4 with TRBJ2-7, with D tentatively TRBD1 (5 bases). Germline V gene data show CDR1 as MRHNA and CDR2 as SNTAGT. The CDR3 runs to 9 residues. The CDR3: CASSDPRTV. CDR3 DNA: TGTGCCAGCAGTGACCCCCGGACAGTC.

CDR3 residues: CASSGDKPGRSYNSPLHF. In DNA form, the CDR3 reads TGTGCCAGCAGTGGAGACAAACCTGGGAGGTCCTATAATTCACCCCTCCACTTT. The rearrangement uses TRBV6-1 and TRBJ1-6, with D unclear. The CDR3 loop spans 18 amino acids. Germline CDR1 and CDR2: MNHNS and SASEGT. V lost 4 bases, J lost 1 base, and 17 bases lay in between.

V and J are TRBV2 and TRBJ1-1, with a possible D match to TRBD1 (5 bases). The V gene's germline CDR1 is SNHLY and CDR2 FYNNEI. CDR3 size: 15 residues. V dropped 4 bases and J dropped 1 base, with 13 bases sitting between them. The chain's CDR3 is CASSGRGIANTEAFF. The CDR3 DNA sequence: TGTGCCAGCAGTGGAAGGGGAATAGCGAACACTGAAGCTTTCTTT.

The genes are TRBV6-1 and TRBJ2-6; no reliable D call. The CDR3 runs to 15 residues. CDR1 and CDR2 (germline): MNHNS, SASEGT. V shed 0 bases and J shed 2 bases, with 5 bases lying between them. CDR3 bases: TGTGCCAGCAGTGAAGCCCGTCCTGGGGCCAACGTCCTGACTTTC. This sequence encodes CASSEARPGANVLTF.

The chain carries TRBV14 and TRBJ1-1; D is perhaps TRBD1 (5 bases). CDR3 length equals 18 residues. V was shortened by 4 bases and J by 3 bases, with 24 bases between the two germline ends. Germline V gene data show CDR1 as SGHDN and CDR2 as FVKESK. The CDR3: CASSLKVTLGQGYTEAFF. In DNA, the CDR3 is TGTGCCAGCAGCCTGAAGGTAACCCTGGGGCAGGGATACACTGAAGCTTTCTTT. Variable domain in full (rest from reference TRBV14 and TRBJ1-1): EAGVTQFPSHSVIEKGQTVTLRCDPISGHDNLYWYRRVMGKEIKFLLHFVKESKQDESGMPNNRFLAERTGGTYSTLKVQPAELEDSGVYFCASSLKVTLGQGYTEAFFGQGTRLTVV.

The CDR3 sequence is CASNLRVNTEAFF. The CDR3 nucleotides read TGTGCCAGCAATCTCAGGGTGAACACTGAAGCTTTCTTT. The rearrangement links TRBV6-6 to TRBJ1-1; D possibly corresponds to TRBD1 (5 bases). The CDR3 sequence is 13 residues long. Germline lookup yields CDR1 MNHNY and CDR2 SVGAGI (reference sequence). The V end was cut by 7 bases, the J end by 0 bases, with 9 bases between.

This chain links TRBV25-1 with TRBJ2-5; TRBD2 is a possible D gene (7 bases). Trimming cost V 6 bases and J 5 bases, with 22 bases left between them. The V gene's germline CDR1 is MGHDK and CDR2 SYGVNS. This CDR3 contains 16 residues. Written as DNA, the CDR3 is TGTGCCAGCAGCATGGGGGGGGGCCCGAAGGGGGAGACCCAGTACTTC. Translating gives CASSMGGGPKGETQYF.

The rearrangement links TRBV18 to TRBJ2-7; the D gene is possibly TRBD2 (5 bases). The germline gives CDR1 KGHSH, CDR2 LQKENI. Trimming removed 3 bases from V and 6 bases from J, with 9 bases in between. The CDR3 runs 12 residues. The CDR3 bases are TGTGCCAGCTCACCGGACTTGTTCGAGCAGTACTTC. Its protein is CASSPDLFEQYF.